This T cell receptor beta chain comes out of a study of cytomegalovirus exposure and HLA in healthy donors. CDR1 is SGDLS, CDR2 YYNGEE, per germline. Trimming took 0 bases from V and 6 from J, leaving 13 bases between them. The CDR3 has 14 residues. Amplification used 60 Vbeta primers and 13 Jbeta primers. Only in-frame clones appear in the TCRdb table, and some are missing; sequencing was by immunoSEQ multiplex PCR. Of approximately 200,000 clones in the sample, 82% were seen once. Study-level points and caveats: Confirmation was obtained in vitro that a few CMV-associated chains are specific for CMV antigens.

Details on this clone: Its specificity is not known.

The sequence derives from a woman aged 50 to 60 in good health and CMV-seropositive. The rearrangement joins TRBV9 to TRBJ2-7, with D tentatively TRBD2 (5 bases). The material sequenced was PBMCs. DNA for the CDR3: TGTGCCAGCAGCGTAGGCCCCCGAGGGAGCGAGCAGTACTTC. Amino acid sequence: CASSVGPRGSEQYF.